This T cell receptor beta chain is drawn from a study of identical twins. Findings and caveats of the study: The presence of invariant MAIT and iNKT cells could partly confound analyses of zero-insertion sequences. Models came in too low on out-of-frame TCR alpha sharing in monozygotic twins. Twins shared out-of-frame alpha sequences with excess low generation probability.

With regard to this clonotype: Antigen: not known.

This CDR3 is 14 amino acids long. CDR1 DFQATT and CDR2 SNEGSKA come from the germline V gene (reference sequence). V shed 2 bases and J 6 bases; nucleotides not matched to a gene: 9. Carrying unique molecular identifiers, the cDNA also gained a universal primer site through template switching. TCRdb re-called the 5' RACE reads with MiXCR, one entry per CDR3 protein. The sample contains hundreds of thousands of distinct CDR3 sequences, over 5% of which appear only once. Sequenced input: naive T cells sorted from blood. The origin of this receptor is a man aged 18 to 35 in good health. The gene calls are TRBV20-1 and TRBJ2-7; TRBD1 matches 8 bases. The CDR3 here is CSARRDRQEAEQYF. CDR3 sequence (DNA): TGCAGTGCTAGAAGGGACAGGCAAGAGGCCGAGCAGTACTTC.